This entry is about one T cell receptor (beta chain). Its target is not known. The read halts 3 residues ahead of the CDR3 end, with the missing end drawn from the germline J gene. Sequenced by immunoSEQ multiplex PCR; TCRdb stores in-frame clones only, minus some. The listing records 25,000 to 30,000 clones. This specimen comes from a study of T cells in women clearing cervical HPV infection. Across the study: Controls' single incident HPV16 infection cleared within 12 months without precancer. HLA type could not be excluded as a confounder.

The CDR3 contains 16 residues. CDR1 and CDR2 from the germline V gene are GTSNPN and SVGIG (reference sequence). General study points: Effector/memory and HPV-specific T cells were not isolated, and association timing is unknown. TRBV6-7 relative abundance averaged 0.11% in cases and approximately 0.15% in controls.

This chain connects TRBV30 to TRBJ1-2; D not certain. The clonotype originates from a woman between 18 and 70 years old with a cervical HPV16 infection that either progressed to CIN3+ or cleared (not recorded which). Sequencing was done on a sample of blood buffy coat. The CDR3 protein is CAWTAATSGPTDTYTF. CDR3 DNA (partial): TGTGCCTGGACCGCGGCTACTAGCGGTCCCACAGATACC.